This paragraph reports one TCR beta chain. The sample belongs to a study of blood T cell repertoires in COVID-19. Study-level information: From the United States, Italy and Spain came samples of acute and convalescent COVID-19.

Methods used by the authors: Quantification of nucleated cells was approximated via reference gene primer amplification. Sequenced by immunoSEQ multiplex PCR; TCRdb stores in-frame clones only, minus some. The V and J calls and the clone size are those of that table, but D and trimming were determined from the DNA. Of 150,000 to 200,000 clones in the sample, around four fifths are singletons; the top ten hold roughly 2.8%. With 1 base removed from V and 4 bases from J, the gap between germline ends came to 11 bases. Germline V gene data show CDR1 as SGHRS and CDR2 as YFSETQ. The CDR3 consists of 14 residues.

The chain links TRBV5-1 to TRBJ1-1, with TRBD1 as a possible D gene (5 bases). This sequence was found in a man aged 65-85 years with acute or convalescent COVID-19. What was sequenced was peripheral blood. As DNA, the CDR3 is TGCGCCAGCAGCTTGCTCAAAGGGGCCACTGAAGCTTTCTTT. This sequence encodes CASSLLKGATEAFF.